A single T cell receptor beta chain is shown here with its context. The target antigen is unknown. This entry belongs to a study of radiotherapy plus CTLA-4 blockade in lung cancer. In the study overall: Objective responses occurred in 15% to 20% of patients; roughly 31% had disease control.

Study results and limitations: Interferon-beta and early blood T cell clone dynamics reportedly predicted response best. Tumor-derived TCR clones expanded in blood after radiotherapy plus ipilimumab.

Looked up from germline, CDR1 is MNHNY and CDR2 is SVGAGI (reference sequence). The junction had 4 bases not matched to a gene; V was cut back by 6 bases and J by 0 bases. This CDR3 comprises 15 residues. Lung cancer patients with chemo-refractory metastatic non-small-cell disease were given focal radiation plus CTLA-4 blockade with ipilimumab. Repertoires were generated with immunoSEQ multiplex PCR, while TCRdb's copy carries only in-frame clones and drops some. The data show tens of thousands of clones, 73% seen once. The source of this sequence is a human donor with non-small cell lung cancer who had a complete response to radiotherapy plus ipilimumab. This specimen consisted of peripheral blood, obtained from a patient treated with radiotherapy plus ipilimumab. The chain links TRBV6-6 to TRBJ1-4; 7 positions match TRBD1. The CDR3 is CASSYQGATNEKLFF. The CDR3, as DNA: TGTGCCAGCAGCTACCAGGGGGCAACTAATGAAAAACTGTTTTTT.